This T cell receptor beta chain comes out of a study of cytomegalovirus exposure and HLA in healthy donors. Findings of the study overall: A later analysis associated some 16,000 TCR beta sequences with HLA alleles at a 0.05 false discovery rate. There were about 160 TCR beta chains listed as cytomegalovirus-associated.

Participants comprised healthy donors of bone marrow. Regarding this clone: Antigen: not known.

The CDR3 has 14 amino acids. V lost 1 base to trimming and J lost 7 bases, with 11 bases between them. Per germline, CDR1 SNHLY and CDR2 FYNNEI. Primers for the PCR totalled 60 Vbeta and 13 Jbeta. Profiling relied on immunoSEQ multiplex PCR, and the TCRdb table lists in-frame clones only, not all of them. The table has about 61,000 clones, roughly 90% seen once. The sequencing input was PBMCs. V is TRBV2 and J is TRBJ1-5; D possibly corresponds to TRBD1 (6 bases). The TCR comes from a man younger than 45 in good health and CMV-seropositive. The CDR3 DNA follows: TGTGCCAGCAGTGAAGTGGCAGGGGTCCAGCCCCAGCATTTT. Its translation is CASSEVAGVQPQHF.